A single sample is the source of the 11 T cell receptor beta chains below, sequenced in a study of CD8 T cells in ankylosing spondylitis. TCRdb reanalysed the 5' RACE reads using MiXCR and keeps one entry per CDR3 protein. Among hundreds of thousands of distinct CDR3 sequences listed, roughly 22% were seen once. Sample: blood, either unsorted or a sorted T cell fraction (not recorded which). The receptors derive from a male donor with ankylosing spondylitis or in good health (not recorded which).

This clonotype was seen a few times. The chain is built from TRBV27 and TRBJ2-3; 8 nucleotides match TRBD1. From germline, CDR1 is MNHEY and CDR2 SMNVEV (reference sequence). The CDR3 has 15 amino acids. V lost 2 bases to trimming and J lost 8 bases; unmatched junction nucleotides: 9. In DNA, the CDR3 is TGTGCCAGCAGTTTACCCCCCGACAGGGGAGGTACGCAGTATTTT. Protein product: CASSLPPDRGGTQYF.

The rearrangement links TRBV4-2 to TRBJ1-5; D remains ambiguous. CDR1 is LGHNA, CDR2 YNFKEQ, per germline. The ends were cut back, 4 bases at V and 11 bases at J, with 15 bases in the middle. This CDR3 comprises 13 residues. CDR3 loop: CASSPSPFKAQHF. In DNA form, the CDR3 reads TGTGCCAGCAGCCCCAGCCCCTTTAAGGCCCAGCATTTT.

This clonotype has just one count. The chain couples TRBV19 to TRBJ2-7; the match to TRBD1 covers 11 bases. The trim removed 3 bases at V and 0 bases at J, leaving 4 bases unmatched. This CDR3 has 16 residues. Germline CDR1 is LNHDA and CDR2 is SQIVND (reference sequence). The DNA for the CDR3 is TGTGCCAGTAGTATCGGACAGGGGGCCGTCTCCTACGAGCAGTACTTC. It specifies CASSIGQGAVSYEQYF.

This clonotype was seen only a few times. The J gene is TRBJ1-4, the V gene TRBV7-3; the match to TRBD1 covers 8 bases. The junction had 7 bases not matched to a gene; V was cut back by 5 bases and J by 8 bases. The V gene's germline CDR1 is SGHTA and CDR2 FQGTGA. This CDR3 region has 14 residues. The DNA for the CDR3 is TGTGCCAGCAGCCCGACAGGGGACGAGGAAAAACTGTTTTTT. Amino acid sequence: CASSPTGDEEKLFF.

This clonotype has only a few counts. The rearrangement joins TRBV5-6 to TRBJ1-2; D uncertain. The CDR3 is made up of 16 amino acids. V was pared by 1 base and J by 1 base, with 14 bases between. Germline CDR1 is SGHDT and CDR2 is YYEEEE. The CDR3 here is CASSLLRAAINYGYTF. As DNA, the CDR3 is TGTGCCAGCAGCTTGCTTCGGGCAGCGATTAACTATGGCTACACCTTC. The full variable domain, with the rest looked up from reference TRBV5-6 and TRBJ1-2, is DAGVTQSPTHLIKTRGQQVTLRCSPKSGHDTVSWYQQALGQGPQFIFQYYEEEERQRGNFPDRFSGHQFPNYSSELNVNALLLGDSALYLCASSLLRAAINYGYTFGSGTRLTVV.

Here the CDR3 reads CASSLDRDRGSSGANVLTF. Written as DNA, the CDR3 is TGTGCCAGCAGTTTGGACCGGGACAGGGGGTCCTCTGGGGCCAACGTCCTGACTTTC. The chain combines TRBV12-3 or TRBV12-4 with TRBJ2-6; TRBD1 matches at 11 bases. Germline trimming cut 3 bases from V and 0 bases from J; bases unmatched to any gene: 7. This CDR3 comprises 19 residues.

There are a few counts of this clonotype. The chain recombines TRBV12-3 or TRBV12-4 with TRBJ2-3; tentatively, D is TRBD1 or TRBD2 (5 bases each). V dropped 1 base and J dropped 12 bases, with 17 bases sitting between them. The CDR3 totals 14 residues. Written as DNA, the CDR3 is TGTGCCAGCAGTTTAGAGACGGGACCTAGGGACCAGTATTTT. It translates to CASSLETGPRDQYF.

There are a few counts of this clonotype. CDR3 region: CASSQTPGLVYDEQYF. The CDR3 bases are TGTGCCAGCAGCCAGACTCCTGGACTAGTTTACGACGAGCAGTACTTC. V usage is TRBV7-6 and J usage is TRBJ2-7; the match to TRBD2 covers 7 bases. Unmatched junction bases numbered 15, after V lost 5 bases and J lost 5 bases. The CDR3 has 16 residues. Germline values: CDR1 SGHVS, CDR2 FNYEAQ.

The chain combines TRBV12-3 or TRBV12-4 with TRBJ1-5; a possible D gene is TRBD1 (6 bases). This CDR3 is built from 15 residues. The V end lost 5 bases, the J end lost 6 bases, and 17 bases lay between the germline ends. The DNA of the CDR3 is TGTGCCAGCAGTGACCCGCGGGGGCTGGCTCAGCCCCAGCATTTT. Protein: CASSDPRGLAQPQHF.

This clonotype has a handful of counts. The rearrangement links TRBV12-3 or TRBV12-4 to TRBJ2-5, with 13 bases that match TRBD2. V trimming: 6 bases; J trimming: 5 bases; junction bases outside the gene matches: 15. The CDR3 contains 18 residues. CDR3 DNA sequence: TGTGCCAGCAGCCCCGGGACTAGCGGGGATCCCCCTTACGAGACCCAGTACTTC. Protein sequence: CASSPGTSGDPPYETQYF.

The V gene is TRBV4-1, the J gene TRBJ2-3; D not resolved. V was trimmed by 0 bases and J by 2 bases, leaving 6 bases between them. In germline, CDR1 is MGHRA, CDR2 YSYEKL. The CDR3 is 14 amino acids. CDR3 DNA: TGCGCCAGCAGCCAAGATCCCCACACAGATACGCAGTATTTT. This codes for CASSQDPHTDTQYF.